This TCR beta chain was captured by sequencing in a study of T cells after yellow fever vaccination. Germline V CDR1 and CDR2: SGHRS, YFSETQ. With 4 bases removed from V and 2 bases from J, the gap between germline ends came to 8 bases. The CDR3 spans 13 residues. TCRdb independently ran MiXCR on the 5' RACE reads; one entry per CDR3 protein. The repertoire holds about 350,000 distinct CDR3 sequences, with roughly 7.5% as singletons. In this sample, this clonotype turned up a few times. The clonotype originates from a man between 18 and 35 years old who received the YFV17D yellow fever vaccine. The specimen was PBMCs, collected around 45 days after the first yellow fever vaccination. V and J are TRBV5-1 and TRBJ2-3; D is ambiguous. The DNA of the CDR3 is TGCGCCAGCAGCCCTGGTTTCACAGATACGCAGTATTTT. This translates into CASSPGFTDTQYF.